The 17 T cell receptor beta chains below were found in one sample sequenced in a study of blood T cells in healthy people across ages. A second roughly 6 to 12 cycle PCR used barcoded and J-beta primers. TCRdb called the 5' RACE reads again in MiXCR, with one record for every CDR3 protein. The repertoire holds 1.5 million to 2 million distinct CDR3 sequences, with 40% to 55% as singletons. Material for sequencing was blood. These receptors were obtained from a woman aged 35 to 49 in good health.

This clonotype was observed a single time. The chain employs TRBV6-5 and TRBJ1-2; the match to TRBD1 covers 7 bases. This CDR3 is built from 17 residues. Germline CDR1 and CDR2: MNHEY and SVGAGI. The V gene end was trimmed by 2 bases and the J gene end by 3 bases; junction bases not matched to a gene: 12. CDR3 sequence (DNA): TGTGCCAGCAGTTACCATTCCACAGGGGAAGACCACTATGGCTACACCTTC. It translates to CASSYHSTGEDHYGYTF.

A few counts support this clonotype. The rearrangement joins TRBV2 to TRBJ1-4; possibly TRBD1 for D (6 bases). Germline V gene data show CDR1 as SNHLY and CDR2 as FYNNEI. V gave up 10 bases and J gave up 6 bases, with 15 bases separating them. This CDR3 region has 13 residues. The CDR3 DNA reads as TGTGCCACAAACAGGGAGGTGCATGAAAAACTGTTTTTT. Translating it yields CATNREVHEKLFF.

CDR3 bases: TGTGCCAGCTCACCCGTCGACAGGGGTGAGGACATTCAGTACTTC. Encoded protein: CASSPVDRGEDIQYF. The chain employs TRBV18 and TRBJ2-7; 8 nucleotides line up with TRBD1. The J call is uncertain, as TRBJ2-4 better fits the DNA end. The CDR3 extends over 15 amino acids. The germline V gene encodes CDR1 KGHSH and CDR2 LQKENI.

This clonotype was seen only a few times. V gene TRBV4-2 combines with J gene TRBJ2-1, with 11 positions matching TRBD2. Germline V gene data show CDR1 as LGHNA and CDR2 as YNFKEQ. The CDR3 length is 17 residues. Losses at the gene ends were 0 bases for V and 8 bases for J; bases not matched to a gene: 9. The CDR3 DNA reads TGTGCCAGCAGCCAAGATCCGACTAGCGGGGAAAGCGATGAGCAGTTCTTC. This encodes CASSQDPTSGESDEQFF.

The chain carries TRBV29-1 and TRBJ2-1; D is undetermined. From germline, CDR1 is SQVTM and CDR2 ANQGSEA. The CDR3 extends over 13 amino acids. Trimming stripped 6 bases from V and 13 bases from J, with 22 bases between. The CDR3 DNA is TGCAGCGTCGCGAGCGTCCTTCAAGAGACCCAGTTCTTC. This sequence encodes CSVASVLQETQFF.

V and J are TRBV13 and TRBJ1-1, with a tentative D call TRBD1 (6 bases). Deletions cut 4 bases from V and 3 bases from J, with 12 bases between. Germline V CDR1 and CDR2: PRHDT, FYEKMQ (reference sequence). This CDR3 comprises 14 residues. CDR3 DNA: TGTGCCAGCAGCTCACAGGGTAGGCACACTGAAGCTTTCTTT. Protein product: CASSSQGRHTEAFF.

The CDR3 sequence: CASSHAAGTGTSDTQYF. CDR3 nucleotide sequence: TGTGCCAGCAGCCACGCGGCCGGGACAGGGACTTCAGATACGCAGTATTTT. The genes are TRBV4-2 and TRBJ2-3, with 9 bases identical to TRBD1. The CDR3 consists of 17 residues. Germline-derived CDR1 and CDR2 are LGHNA and YNFKEQ. The V and J ends lost 3 bases and 4 bases, in that order; junction bases with no gene match: 11.

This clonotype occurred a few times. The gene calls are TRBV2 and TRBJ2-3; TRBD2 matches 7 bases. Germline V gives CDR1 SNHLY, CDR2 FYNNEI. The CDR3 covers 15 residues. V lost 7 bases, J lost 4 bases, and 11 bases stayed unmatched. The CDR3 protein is CASTTSATGADTQYF. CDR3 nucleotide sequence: TGTGCCAGCACTACTAGCGCTACAGGCGCAGATACGCAGTATTTT.

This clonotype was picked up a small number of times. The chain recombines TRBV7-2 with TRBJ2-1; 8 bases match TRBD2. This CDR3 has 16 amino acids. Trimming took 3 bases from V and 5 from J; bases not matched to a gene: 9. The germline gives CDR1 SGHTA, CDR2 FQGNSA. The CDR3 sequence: CASSLTGTSRDNEQFF. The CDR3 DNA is TGTGCCAGCAGCTTGACCGGGACTAGTAGGGACAATGAGCAGTTCTTC.

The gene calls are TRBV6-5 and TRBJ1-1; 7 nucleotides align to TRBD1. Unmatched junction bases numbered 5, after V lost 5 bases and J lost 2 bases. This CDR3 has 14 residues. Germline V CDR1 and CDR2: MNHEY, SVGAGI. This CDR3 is CASSRQGYNTEAFF. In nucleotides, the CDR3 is TGTGCCAGCAGTAGACAGGGTTATAACACTGAAGCTTTCTTT.

CDR3 bases: TGTGCCAGCAGAAGGACAGAGACCGGGGAGCTGTTTTTT. Translated, it gives CASRRTETGELFF. J is TRBJ2-2 and V is TRBV2, with a possible D match to TRBD1 (6 bases). Germline V gene data show CDR1 as SNHLY and CDR2 as FYNNEI. V was trimmed by 6 bases and J by 5 bases, leaving 10 bases between them. CDR3 length: 13 residues.

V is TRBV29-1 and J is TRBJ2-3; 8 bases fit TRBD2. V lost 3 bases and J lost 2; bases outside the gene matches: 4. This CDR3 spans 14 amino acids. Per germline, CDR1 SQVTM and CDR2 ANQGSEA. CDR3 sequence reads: CSVDGGAFTDTQYF. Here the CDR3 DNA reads TGCAGCGTTGACGGGGGGGCCTTCACAGATACGCAGTATTTT.

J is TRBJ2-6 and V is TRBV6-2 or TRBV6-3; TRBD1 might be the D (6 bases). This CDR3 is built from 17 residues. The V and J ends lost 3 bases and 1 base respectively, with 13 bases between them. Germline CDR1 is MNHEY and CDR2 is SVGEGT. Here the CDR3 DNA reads TGTGCCAGCAGTTATCCCCGGACAGTTTCTGGGGCCAACGTCCTGACTTTC. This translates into CASSYPRTVSGANVLTF.

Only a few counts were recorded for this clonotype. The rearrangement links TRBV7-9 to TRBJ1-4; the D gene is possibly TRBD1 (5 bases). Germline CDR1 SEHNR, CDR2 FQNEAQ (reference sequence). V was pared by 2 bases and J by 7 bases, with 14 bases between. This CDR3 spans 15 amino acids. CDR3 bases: TGTGCCAGCAGCTTATACGGGGGACGTGGTGAAAAACTGTTTTTT. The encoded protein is CASSLYGGRGEKLFF.

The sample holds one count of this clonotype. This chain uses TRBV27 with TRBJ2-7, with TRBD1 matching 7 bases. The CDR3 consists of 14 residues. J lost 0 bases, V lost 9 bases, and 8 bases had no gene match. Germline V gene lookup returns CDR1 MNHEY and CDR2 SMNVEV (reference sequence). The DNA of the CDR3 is TGTGCCAGGGTACCGGGACAGTTCTCCTACGAGCAGTACTTC. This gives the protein CARVPGQFSYEQYF.

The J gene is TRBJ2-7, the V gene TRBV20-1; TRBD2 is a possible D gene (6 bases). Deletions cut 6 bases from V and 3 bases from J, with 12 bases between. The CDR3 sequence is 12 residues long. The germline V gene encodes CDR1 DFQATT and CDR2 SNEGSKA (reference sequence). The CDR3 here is CSAKGLGYEQYF. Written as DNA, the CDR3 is TGCAGTGCGAAGGGACTGGGCTACGAGCAGTACTTC.

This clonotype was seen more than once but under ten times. CDR3 bases: TGCAGTGCCCCTTGGCGGGGCTCCGAGCAGTACTTC. Its translation: CSAPWRGSEQYF. The rearrangement joins TRBV20-1 to TRBJ2-4; a weak D match, TRBD2 (6 bases). The end of the DNA fits TRBJ2-7 better, so the J call may be wrong. Germline V gives CDR1 DFQATT, CDR2 SNEGSKA (reference sequence). This CDR3 has 12 amino acids.